These 30 T cell receptor beta chains came from one sample sequenced in a study of blood T cell repertoires in COVID-19. The repertoire was sequenced with immunoSEQ multiplex PCR; TCRdb's copy has only in-frame clones and lacks some. The repertoire holds about 370,000 clones, 85% to 90% seen once, with approximately 1% in the top ten. Input material: PBMCs or T cells enriched from blood (not recorded which). The source is a man aged 18 to 35 who had recovered from COVID-19.

CDR3 in amino acids: CASSTGFPGTENTGELFF. DNA of the CDR3: TGTGCCAGCAGCACTGGCTTCCCCGGGACAGAGAACACCGGGGAGCTGTTTTTT. The V and J genes are TRBV21-1 and TRBJ2-2; the DNA was not used to check the table's D call, TRBD1. TRBV21-1 is a pseudogene segment. The CDR3 totals 18 residues.

The gene calls are TRBV27 and TRBJ2-1, with TRBD2 matching 7 bases. Trimming took 2 bases from V and 4 from J; bases not matched to a gene: 5. This CDR3 spans 15 amino acids. Germline lookup yields CDR1 MNHEY and CDR2 SMNVEV (reference sequence). CDR3 in amino acids: CASSLRRERYNEQFF. CDR3 DNA: TGTGCCAGCAGTTTAAGGCGGGAGAGGTACAATGAGCAGTTCTTC.

V usage is TRBV28 and J usage is TRBJ2-1; 8 bases are shared with TRBD2. The length of the CDR3 is 12 residues. Germline-derived CDR1 and CDR2 are MDHEN and SYDVKM. With 7 bases clipped from V and 6 bases from J, the junction kept 2 bases outside the gene matches. The CDR3, as DNA: TGTGCCAGCACTACTAGCGGCAATGAGCAGTTCTTC. Translating it yields CASTTSGNEQFF.

The chain joins TRBV19 to TRBJ2-2; no firm D call. With 2 bases removed from V and 6 bases from J, the gap between germline ends came to 7 bases. The CDR3 has 13 residues. Germline CDR1 LNHDA, CDR2 SQIVND (reference sequence). The CDR3 here is CASSIYSPGELFF. CDR3 nucleotides: TGTGCCAGTAGTATATATAGCCCCGGGGAGCTGTTTTTT.

The genes are TRBV7-3 and TRBJ2-3; D perhaps matches TRBD2 (6 bases). CDR1 is SGHTA, CDR2 FQGTGA, per germline. CDR3 length equals 15 residues. The ends were cut back, 2 bases at V and 2 bases at J, with 11 bases in the middle. CDR3 protein: CASSLYGRPTDTQYF. CDR3 bases: TGTGCCAGCAGCTTATACGGGAGACCCACAGATACGCAGTATTTT.

The J gene is TRBJ1-5, the V gene TRBV19; 7 bases line up with TRBD1. V gave up 5 bases and J gave up 2 bases; unmatched junction bases: 12. In germline, CDR1 is LNHDA, CDR2 SQIVND (reference sequence). CDR3 size: 17 residues. The CDR3 region is CASSPPGQAGRNQPQHF. The CDR3 nucleotides are TGTGCCAGTAGTCCCCCCGGACAGGCGGGACGCAATCAGCCCCAGCATTTT.

For this clone: One end of the junction does not line up with germline, which may come from a read error. The genes are TRBV6-5 and TRBJ1-4, with TRBD1 as a possible D gene (5 bases). There are 13 residues in the CDR3. The germline V gene has CDR1 MNHEY and CDR2 SVGAGI. CDR3 DNA sequence: TGTGCCAGCAGTTACCCGTATGTGGGGGGGGGTGATTTT. This encodes CASSYPYVGGGDF.

This clone was recorded once. V usage is TRBV30 and J usage is TRBJ1-2, with D possibly TRBD1 on 5 matching bases. This CDR3 is 12 amino acids long. The ends were cut back, 2 bases at V and 4 bases at J, with 8 bases in the middle. Germline assignment: CDR1 GTSNPN and CDR2 SVGIG (reference sequence). This CDR3 is CAWSYTGYGYTF. As DNA, the CDR3 is TGTGCCTGGAGTTATACAGGCTATGGCTACACCTTC.

The chain joins TRBV28 to TRBJ2-3; D unresolved. V shed 7 bases and J shed 0 bases, with 5 bases lying between them. CDR3 length: 12 residues. The V gene's germline CDR1 is MDHEN and CDR2 SYDVKM. The CDR3 loop is CASTQSTDTQYF. The DNA for the CDR3 is TGTGCCAGCACACAGAGCACAGATACGCAGTATTTT.

The gene calls are TRBV5-1 and TRBJ2-3; D may be TRBD2 (6 bases). The CDR3 is made up of 19 amino acids. The germline CDR1 and CDR2 sequences are SGHRS and YFSETQ. With 0 bases removed from V and 0 bases from J, the gap between germline ends came to 20 bases. The CDR3 DNA reads as TGCGCCAGCAGCTTGGAACAGTTCCAGTTGAGCGGGAGCACAGATACGCAGTATTTT. Its protein product is CASSLEQFQLSGSTDTQYF.

This sequence joins TRBV5-4 and TRBJ2-5; TRBD2 agrees at 16 bases. CDR3 size: 17 residues. Germline assignment: CDR1 SGHNT and CDR2 YYREEE (reference sequence). Germline trimming cut 4 bases from V and 4 bases from J; bases unmatched to any gene: 7. The CDR3 region is CASSPGTSGRAGETQYF. The CDR3 bases are TGTGCCAGCAGCCCGGGGACTAGCGGGAGGGCCGGAGAGACCCAGTACTTC.

The chain recombines TRBV5-1 with TRBJ1-3, with 8 nucleotides matching TRBD1. V dropped 0 bases and J dropped 4; count of bases not matched to a gene: 3. The germline V gene has CDR1 SGHRS and CDR2 YFSETQ. This CDR3 is built from 15 residues. In nucleotides, the CDR3 is TGCGCCAGCAGCTTGGTGTCAGGGGGCGGAAACACCATATATTTT. Protein product: CASSLVSGGGNTIYF.

This CDR3 reads CASSDGQGVVNEQFF. The DNA for the CDR3 is TGTGCCAGCAGTGATGGACAGGGGGTCGTGAATGAGCAGTTCTTC. V is TRBV6-1 and J is TRBJ2-1; 10 bases fit TRBD1. V gave up 3 bases and J gave up 7 bases; unmatched junction bases: 6. Germline lookup yields CDR1 MNHNS and CDR2 SASEGT. CDR3 size: 15 residues.

V and J are TRBV9 and TRBJ2-3; D is uncertain. The ends were cut back, 7 bases at V and 5 bases at J, with 11 bases in the middle. Germline V CDR1 and CDR2: SGDLS, YYNGEE. This CDR3 contains 12 residues. The CDR3 spells CASGTVGDTQYF. For the CDR3, the DNA is TGTGCCAGCGGTACAGTGGGAGATACGCAGTATTTT.

The chain uses TRBV18 and TRBJ2-3; D is possibly TRBD1 (6 bases). CDR3 length: 13 amino acids. V was shortened by 6 bases and J by 6 bases, with 13 bases between the two germline ends. The germline gives CDR1 KGHSH, CDR2 LQKENI. DNA of the CDR3: TGTGCCAGCTCCTCCGACAGGTCGGATACGCAGTATTTT. Translating it yields CASSSDRSDTQYF. The whole variable domain, remainder taken from reference TRBV18 and TRBJ2-3, is NAGVMQNPRHLVRRRGQEARLRCSPMKGHSHVYWYRQLPEEGLKFMVYLQKENIIDESGMPKERFSAEFPKEGPSILRIQQVVRGDSAAYFCASSSDRSDTQYFGPGTRLTVL.

The V gene is TRBV9, the J gene TRBJ2-1; 10 bases align to TRBD1. Germline CDR1 reads SGDLS; CDR2 reads YYNGEE. The CDR3 totals 19 residues. V shed 2 bases and J 9 bases; nucleotides not matched to a gene: 20. The CDR3 DNA reads as TGTGCCAGCAGCGTCGACAGGGGGCTACTAGCGTTATCCCCTTCTGAGCAGTTCTTC. Translated: CASSVDRGLLALSPSEQFF.

This clone appeared a few times. The chain links TRBV3-1 (or the pseudogene TRBV3-2) to TRBJ2-7; 7 bases align to TRBD2. Germline V gene data show CDR1 as LGHDT and CDR2 as YNNKEL (reference sequence). V lost 1 base, J lost 3 bases, and 3 bases stayed unmatched. This CDR3 is 14 amino acids long. CDR3 sequence: CASSQGTRFYEQYF. The CDR3 nucleotides read TGTGCCAGCAGCCAAGGGACTAGGTTCTACGAGCAGTACTTC.

In nucleotides, the CDR3 is TGTGCCAGCAGCGTAGGTGACAGCAACTATGGCTACACCTTC. Translated, it gives CASSVGDSNYGYTF. The gene calls are TRBV9 and TRBJ1-2, with D possibly being TRBD1 (5 bases). The CDR3 is made up of 14 amino acids. The germline V and J ends were trimmed by 0 bases and 2 bases, with 8 bases remaining between them. Germline V gene lookup returns CDR1 SGDLS and CDR2 YYNGEE.

J is TRBJ2-1 and V is TRBV4-2; perhaps TRBD2 as D (6 bases). V was trimmed by 3 bases and J by 4 bases, leaving 7 bases between them. Germline V lookup: CDR1 LGHNA, CDR2 YNFKEQ. The CDR3 extends over 13 amino acids. The CDR3 coding sequence is TGTGCCAGCAGCCACGGGGGATACAATGAGCAGTTCTTC. This sequence encodes CASSHGGYNEQFF.

V and J are TRBV11-3 and TRBJ2-1, with a weak D call TRBD1 (5 bases). The CDR3 extends over 14 amino acids. Germline loops: CDR1 SGHNT, CDR2 YENEEA. The V and J ends lost 5 bases and 7 bases respectively, with 15 bases between them. The CDR3 bases are TGTGCCAGCAGCAGGGGAAGGTCCGGAAATGAGCAGTTCTTC. Protein sequence: CASSRGRSGNEQFF.

V is TRBV5-4 and J is TRBJ1-5; D is uncertain. Germline V gives CDR1 SGHNT, CDR2 YYREEE (reference sequence). CDR3 length: 13 amino acids. V gave up 4 bases and J gave up 3 bases, with 8 bases separating them. The CDR3 reads CASSQDYNQPQHF. The DNA of the CDR3 is TGTGCCAGCAGCCAGGACTACAATCAGCCCCAGCATTTT.

This sequence joins TRBV2 and TRBJ2-1; TRBD2 aligns across 11 bases. The V and J ends lost 3 bases and 7 bases, in that order; junction bases with no gene match: 5. Germline CDR1 SNHLY, CDR2 FYNNEI. This CDR3 spans 15 amino acids. CDR3 region: CASSETLAGGNEQFF. The CDR3 coding sequence is TGTGCCAGCAGTGAGACCCTAGCGGGGGGAAATGAGCAGTTCTTC.

Notes on this clone: A read error is possible here, since a much larger clone lies one base away. The chain employs TRBV5-1 and TRBJ1-1; D may be TRBD1 (5 bases). V was trimmed by 5 bases and J by 1 base, leaving 6 bases between them. The CDR3 is 12 residues long. Germline values: CDR1 SGHRS, CDR2 YFSETQ. This CDR3 reads CASRQENTEAFF. The CDR3, as DNA: TGCGCCAGCAGACAGGAGAACACTGAAGCTTTCTTT.

The chain links TRBV5-6 to TRBJ1-3; 11 bases are a match to TRBD1. Germline V gives CDR1 SGHDT, CDR2 YYEEEE. CDR3 length equals 15 residues. V lost 4 bases to trimming and J lost 8 bases; unmatched junction nucleotides: 8. Here the CDR3 DNA reads TGTGCCAGCAGCGTCGGGACAGGGGGAGGTTACACCATATATTTT. Protein sequence: CASSVGTGGGYTIYF. The complete variable domain, with remaining parts taken from reference TRBV5-6 and TRBJ1-3, reads DAGVTQSPTHLIKTRGQQVTLRCSPKSGHDTVSWYQQALGQGPQFIFQYYEEEERQRGNFPDRFSGHQFPNYSSELNVNALLLGDSALYLCASSVGTGGGYTIYFGEGSWLTVV.

The count of this clone is one. V is TRBV28 and J is TRBJ2-5, with TRBD2 matching 7 bases. From germline, CDR1 is MDHEN and CDR2 SYDVKM. The CDR3 covers 14 residues. The V and J ends lost 7 bases and 1 base, in that order; junction bases with no gene match: 6. The chain's CDR3 is CASKLGLVQETQYF. DNA of the CDR3: TGTGCCAGCAAACTTGGACTAGTCCAAGAGACCCAGTACTTC.

This chain links TRBV9 with TRBJ2-7; 7 positions agree with TRBD1. Germline V gene sequence: CDR1 SGDLS, CDR2 YYNGEE. The CDR3 consists of 15 residues. With V trimmed by 3 bases and J by 7 bases, 13 bases remained unmatched. The CDR3 region has the DNA TGTGCCAGCAGCGCGAGACAGGGATCAACGGGAGAGCAGTACTTC. Amino acids: CASSARQGSTGEQYF.

The chain employs TRBV5-1 and TRBJ2-5, with D uncertain. The germline gives CDR1 SGHRS, CDR2 YFSETQ. Deletions cut 0 bases from V and 2 bases from J, with 8 bases between. CDR3 size: 14 residues. The CDR3 loop is CASSLGTQQETQYF. The CDR3 coding sequence is TGCGCCAGCAGCTTGGGTACACAACAAGAGACCCAGTACTTC.

The rearrangement joins TRBV9 to TRBJ2-2; D gene uncertain. The CDR3 sequence is 13 residues long. Germline V gene lookup returns CDR1 SGDLS and CDR2 YYNGEE. Trimming took 0 bases from V and 4 from J, leaving 4 bases between them. The CDR3 nucleotides are TGTGCCAGCAGCGTAGTGGCCACCGGGGAGCTGTTTTTT. Its protein is CASSVVATGELFF. The variable domain in full, with the rest retrieved from reference TRBV9 and TRBJ2-2, is DSGVTQTPKHLITATGQRVTLRCSPRSGDLSVYWYQQSLDQGLQFLIQYYNGEERAKGNILERFSAQQFPDLHSELNLSSLELGDSALYFCASSVVATGELFFGEGSRLTVL.

This clone was seen a single time. The chain has TRBV7-9 and TRBJ2-1, with D possibly TRBD1 on 5 matching bases. The CDR3 is made up of 12 amino acids. Trimming removed 2 bases at V and 8 bases at J, with 7 bases between. In germline, CDR1 is SEHNR, CDR2 FQNEAQ (reference sequence). CDR3 in amino acids: CASSLKGDEQFF. The CDR3 DNA reads as TGTGCCAGCAGCTTAAAAGGGGATGAGCAGTTCTTC. The full variable domain, in which reference TRBV7-9 and TRBJ2-1 provide the parts outside the CDR3, is DTGVSQNPRHKITKRGQNVTFRCDPISEHNRLYWYRQTLGQGPEFLTYFQNEAQLEKSRLLSDRFSAERPKGSFSTLEIQRTEQGDSAMYLCASSLKGDEQFFGPGTRLTVL.

The chain employs TRBV6-5 and TRBJ1-2; D unresolved. Trimming stripped 0 bases from V and 3 bases from J, with 5 bases between. This CDR3 spans 13 amino acids. Germline V gene sequence: CDR1 MNHEY, CDR2 SVGAGI. Here the CDR3 reads CASSYSADYGYTF. Written as DNA, the CDR3 is TGTGCCAGCAGTTACTCGGCGGACTATGGCTACACCTTC.